The 19 T cell receptor beta chains reported below all come from one sample, sequenced in a study of blood T cell repertoires in COVID-19. The repertoire was sequenced with immunoSEQ multiplex PCR; TCRdb's copy has only in-frame clones and lacks some. Of tens of thousands of clones listed, 80% to 95% are singletons. The sample consisted of peripheral blood. Source of these receptors: a young man with COVID-19, enrolled during active disease.

The chain links TRBV28 to TRBJ1-6; TRBD1 matches 8 bases. The CDR3 has 15 amino acids. CDR1 is MDHEN and CDR2 is SYDVKM in the germline V gene. The V segment lost 5 bases and the J segment 5 bases; nucleotides outside the gene matches: 5. CDR3 in amino acids: CASSRRDRHNSPLHF. The CDR3 bases are TGTGCCAGCAGTCGCCGGGACAGGCATAATTCACCCCTCCACTTT.

The chain employs TRBV28 and TRBJ2-5, with D possibly matching TRBD2 (7 bases). This CDR3 contains 15 residues. Germline-derived CDR1 and CDR2 are MDHEN and SYDVKM. The V end lost 5 bases, the J end lost 6 bases, and 19 bases lay between the germline ends. CDR3 sequence reads: CASSEGTTQGKTQYF. The CDR3 nucleotides read TGTGCCAGCAGTGAAGGGACTACCCAGGGGAAGACCCAGTACTTC.

J is TRBJ2-1 and V is TRBV19; D unresolved. The germline V and J ends were trimmed by 2 bases and 0 bases, with 20 bases remaining between them. CDR1 and CDR2 from the germline V gene are LNHDA and SQIVND (reference sequence). The CDR3 sequence is 19 residues long. CDR3 region: CASSIRPAIVESSYNEQFF. In nucleotides, the CDR3 is TGTGCCAGTAGTATACGGCCAGCGATTGTCGAAAGCTCCTACAATGAGCAGTTCTTC.

This clone was seen more than once but under ten times. The junction and the germline gene differ at one end; a read error may be behind it. In DNA, the CDR3 is TGTGCCAGTAGTATCGTATTTGCAACTAATGAAAAACTGCTTTTT. Its translation: CASSIVFATNEKLLF. The chain recombines TRBV19 with TRBJ1-4; the D is unclear. CDR3 length equals 15 residues. CDR1 is LNHDA, CDR2 SQIVND, per germline (reference sequence).

This chain links TRBV2 with TRBJ1-5, with a weak D call TRBD1 (5 bases). CDR1 is SNHLY, CDR2 FYNNEI, per germline. Trimming shortened V by 0 bases and J by 0 bases, and 18 bases separated the two germline ends. The CDR3 extends over 19 amino acids. The CDR3 here is CASSEARSGTDYSNQPQHF. CDR3 coding DNA: TGTGCCAGCAGTGAAGCCCGTTCCGGGACGGACTATAGCAATCAGCCCCAGCATTTT.

This clone was found a few times. The chain employs TRBV11-2 and TRBJ2-7; D unresolved. Trimming removed 4 bases at V and 3 bases at J, with 13 bases between. This CDR3 has 14 amino acids. Germline CDR1 SGHAT, CDR2 FQNNGV. In DNA form, the CDR3 reads TGTGCCAGCAGCTCCCGGGTCTCCCGCTACGAGCAGTACTTC. This translates into CASSSRVSRYEQYF.

The chain couples TRBV19 to TRBJ2-5; 7 nucleotides align to TRBD1. V gave up 6 bases and J gave up 5 bases; unmatched junction bases: 6. CDR1 is LNHDA and CDR2 is SQIVND in the germline V gene (reference sequence). This CDR3 is 13 amino acids long. The CDR3 coding sequence is TGTGCCAGTAGGGGAGACAGGGCCGAGACCCAGTACTTC. Encoded protein: CASRGDRAETQYF.

The chain links TRBV5-1 to TRBJ2-7; TRBD2 aligns across 9 bases. V lost 0 bases, J lost 3 bases, and 10 bases stayed unmatched. Germline V gene lookup returns CDR1 SGHRS and CDR2 YFSETQ. The CDR3 sequence is 17 residues long. Written as DNA, the CDR3 is TGCGCCAGCAGCTTGGATCGTCCGGCGGGAGGGGGCTACGAGCAGTACTTC. Translating it yields CASSLDRPAGGGYEQYF. The variable domain in full, completed from reference TRBV5-1 and TRBJ2-7, reads KAGVTQTPRYLIKTRGQQVTLSCSPISGHRSVSWYQQTPGQGLQFLFEYFSETQRNKGNFPGRFSGRQFSNSRSEMNVSTLELGDSALYLCASSLDRPAGGGYEQYFGPGTRLTVT.

This chain links TRBV20-1 with TRBJ2-7, with TRBD1 as a possible D gene (5 bases). Germline V gene data show CDR1 as DFQATT and CDR2 as SNEGSKA (reference sequence). This CDR3 is built from 11 residues. V lost 1 base, J lost 11 bases, and 12 bases lay in between. The CDR3 sequence: CSARAGFVEYF. The CDR3 region has the DNA TGCAGTGCTAGAGCAGGGTTTGTGGAGTACTTC.

The genes are TRBV29-1 and TRBJ2-4; no reliable D call. This CDR3 has 13 amino acids. CDR1 and CDR2 (germline): SQVTM, ANQGSEA. The ends were cut back, 4 bases at V and 0 bases at J, with 7 bases in the middle. In DNA form, the CDR3 reads TGCAGCGTTGGACACTTAGCCAAAAACATTCAGTACTTC. Encoded protein: CSVGHLAKNIQYF.

The CDR3 coding sequence is TGTGCCTGGAGTCCAACCCCCCGACAGGGTTGGAACACTGAAGCTTTCTTT. It specifies CAWSPTPRQGWNTEAFF. The V and J genes are TRBV30 and TRBJ1-1; 7 bases line up with TRBD1. The CDR3 consists of 17 residues. J lost 1 base, V lost 2 bases, and 13 bases had no gene match. Germline V CDR1 and CDR2: GTSNPN, SVGIG (reference sequence).

This clone was counted a few times. The chain combines TRBV5-1 with TRBJ2-7, with D maybe TRBD2 (5 bases). The CDR3 consists of 13 residues. Germline V gene sequence: CDR1 SGHRS, CDR2 YFSETQ. V was cut by 4 bases and J by 4 bases, with 12 bases left in between. Written as DNA, the CDR3 is TGCGCCAGCAGCCCCGGACTGTCGTACGAGCAGTACTTC. Translated: CASSPGLSYEQYF.

This rearrangement joins TRBV5-4 to TRBJ2-1; possible D gene TRBD1, 6 bases. Germline values: CDR1 SGHNT, CDR2 YYREEE (reference sequence). There are 14 residues in the CDR3. The ends were cut back, 7 bases at V and 1 base at J, with 12 bases in the middle. Here the CDR3 DNA reads TGTGCCAGCGGTCGAGGGGGTTCCTACAATGAGCAGTTCTTC. Protein product: CASGRGGSYNEQFF.

With respect to this clone: An end of the junction does not agree with germline; a read error may underlie this. The gene calls are TRBV7-7 and TRBJ2-5, with 7 bases lining up with TRBD1. CDR1 is SSHAT, CDR2 FNYEAQ, per germline (reference sequence). This CDR3 is built from 15 residues. In nucleotides, the CDR3 is TGTGCTAGCAGCTTCCTGACAGGGCCCCAAGAGACCCAGTACTTC. Translated: CASSFLTGPQETQYF.

This chain uses TRBV29-1 with TRBJ1-2; possibly TRBD1 for D (6 bases). V lost 1 base, J lost 4 bases, and 13 bases lay in between. CDR1 SQVTM and CDR2 ANQGSEA come from the germline V gene. The CDR3 sequence is 14 residues long. CDR3 region: CSVEVGQGPYGYTF. CDR3 in DNA: TGCAGCGTTGAAGTCGGGCAGGGGCCCTATGGCTACACCTTC.

J is TRBJ2-3 and V is TRBV11-3; 14 bases are shared with TRBD2. The CDR3 sequence is 16 residues long. Germline V gene data show CDR1 as SGHNT and CDR2 as YENEEA. V lost 4 bases and J lost 3; bases outside the gene matches: 3. The CDR3 coding sequence is TGTGCCAGCAGCTGGGGGACTAGCGGGAGAACAGATACGCAGTATTTT. Its protein is CASSWGTSGRTDTQYF. Using reference TRBV11-3 and TRBJ2-3 for the parts outside the CDR3, the full variable domain is EAGVVQSPRYKIIEKKQPVAFWCNPISGHNTLYWYLQNLGQGPELLIRYENEEAVDDSQLPKDRFSAERLKGVDSTLKIQPAELGDSAVYLCASSWGTSGRTDTQYFGPGTRLTVL.

The CDR3: CASRDRGSYEQYF. DNA of the CDR3: TGTGCCAGCCGGGACAGGGGATCCTACGAGCAGTACTTC. The V and J genes are TRBV30 and TRBJ2-7; 10 bases map to TRBD1. The CDR3 has 13 residues. V shed 8 bases and J 1 base; nucleotides not matched to a gene: 5. Germline lookup yields CDR1 GTSNPN and CDR2 SVGIG (reference sequence).

The chain combines TRBV13 with TRBJ2-3; D is unresolved. V shed 5 bases and J shed 3 bases, with 15 bases lying between them. CDR1 is PRHDT and CDR2 is FYEKMQ in the germline V gene (reference sequence). This CDR3 is 15 amino acids long. CDR3 sequence: CASSPDRSGTDTQYF. In DNA, the CDR3 is TGTGCCAGCAGCCCCGACCGTTCGGGTACAGATACGCAGTATTTT.

This clone was recorded only once. One end of the junction does not line up with germline, which may come from a read error. This rearrangement joins TRBV11-2 to TRBJ1-4; no firm D call. The germline gives CDR1 SGHAT, CDR2 FQNNGV. The CDR3 runs 13 residues. The CDR3 sequence: CASSLVLNEKLLF. The CDR3 bases are TGTGCCAGCAGCTTAGTCCTTAATGAAAAACTGCTTTTT.